A selection of T cell receptor beta chains follows, all from one sample in a study of blood T cell repertoires in COVID-19. The assay was immunoSEQ multiplex PCR, and TCRdb's table has in-frame clones only and misses some. The sample yields around 200,000 clones, approximately 83% seen once. The sequencing input was peripheral blood. These receptors came from a middle-aged woman with active or convalescent COVID-19. Both conserved end residues are part of each CDR3. The D gene is left open where the match is weak. Clone size is shown for a subset of rows, as once, few, many or a class of expanded clone.

.	TRBV10-3	.	TRBJ1-2	CAISETGSGVDGYTF	TGTGCCATCAGTGAAACAGGGTCAGGGGTGGATGGCTACACCTTC
.	TRBV12-3/TRBV12-4	.	TRBJ2-1	CASSLQVFDEQFF	TGTGCCAGCAGTCTACAGGTCTTCGATGAGCAGTTCTTC
TRBD2	TRBV3-1/TRBV3-2	.	TRBJ2-7	CASSPGLAGAYEQYF	TGTGCCAGCAGCCCTGGACTAGCGGGAGCCTACGAGCAGTACTTC
.	TRBV24-1	.	TRBJ2-5	CATRGEQETQYF	TGTGCCACCAGGGGCGAGCAAGAGACCCAGTACTTC
.	TRBV27	.	TRBJ2-7	CASSLSTAPSYEQYF	TGTGCCAGCAGTCTCTCGACAGCTCCGTCCTACGAGCAGTACTTC
TRBD1	TRBV5-1	.	TRBJ1-4	CASSSGGGEEKLFF	TGCGCCAGCAGCTCAGGGGGCGGAGAGGAAAAACTGTTTTTT
TRBD1	TRBV28	.	TRBJ1-6	CASSLGIRDRGHF	TGTGCCAGCAGTTTGGGGATTCGGGACAGGGGTCACTTT
.	TRBV5-6	.	TRBJ1-2	CASSLGGGALANYGYTF	TGTGCCAGCAGCTTGGGAGGAGGTGCCCTAGCTAACTATGGCTACACCTTC
TRBD1	TRBV6-1	.	TRBJ1-6	CASSEYWDREGPLHF	TGTGCCAGCAGTGAATATTGGGACAGGGAGGGACCCCTCCACTTT
.	TRBV6-6	.	TRBJ2-7	CASSYSSQASYEQYF	TGTGCCAGCAGTTACTCGAGCCAAGCCTCCTACGAGCAGTACTTC
TRBD2	TRBV3-1/TRBV3-2	once	TRBJ2-3	CASSLAGDAQGTQYF	TGTGCCAGCAGCTTAGCGGGGGACGCGCAGGGAACGCAGTATTTT
.	TRBV9	few	TRBJ1-2	CASSPSLQPNYGYTF	TGTGCCAGCAGCCCAAGCCTGCAACCCAACTATGGCTACACCTTC
.	TRBV9	.	TRBJ1-3	CASSAPVSGNTIYF	TGTGCCAGCAGCGCCCCTGTCTCTGGAAACACCATATATTTT
.	TRBV6-5	.	TRBJ1-2	CASRETGTPYVGYTF	TGTGCCAGCAGAGAGACAGGCACCCCCTATGTTGGCTACACCTTC
TRBD1	TRBV7-9	.	TRBJ1-5	CASSLAGPTGSQPQHF	TGTGCCAGCAGCTTAGCGGGCCCGACAGGGAGTCAGCCCCAGCATTTT
.	TRBV27	.	TRBJ2-5	CASGKRETQYF	TGTGCCAGCGGGAAGCGGGAGACCCAGTACTTC
.	TRBV21-1	.	TRBJ2-1	CASSKGPFPGLAGHSYNEQFF	TGTGCCAGCAGCAAAGGGCCTTTCCCGGGACTAGCGGGCCACTCCTACAATGAGCAGTTCTTC
.	TRBV15	.	TRBJ1-1	CATSRGGNTEAFF	TGTGCCACCAGCAGAGGAGGGAACACTGAAGCTTTCTTT
.	TRBV6-2/TRBV6-3	.	TRBJ1-1	CASSWEENTEAFF	TGTGCCAGCAGTTGGGAGGAGAACACTGAAGCTTTCTTT
TRBD1	TRBV5-6	few	TRBJ1-1	CASSSGTARTEAFF	TGTGCCAGCAGCTCTGGGACAGCGAGAACTGAAGCTTTCTTT
TRBD2	TRBV5-4	.	TRBJ2-5	CASSLGSSGQETQYF	TGTGCCAGCAGCTTGGGCTCTAGCGGACAAGAGACCCAGTACTTC
TRBD2	TRBV6-5	.	TRBJ2-1	CASSYASGDNEQFF	TGTGCCAGCAGTTATGCTAGCGGAGACAATGAGCAGTTCTTC
TRBD1	TRBV9	.	TRBJ2-7	CASSLSGQGVRNEQYF	TGTGCCAGCAGCCTATCGGGACAGGGGGTTAGGAACGAGCAGTACTTC
.	TRBV30	.	TRBJ2-7	CAWSVAGTRLYEQYF	TGTGCCTGGAGTGTAGCCGGTACCAGACTCTACGAGCAGTACTTC
.	TRBV5-1	.	TRBJ1-1	CASRWGGSMNTEAFF	TGCGCCAGCAGGTGGGGGGGCTCAATGAACACTGAAGCTTTCTTT
.	TRBV7-8	.	TRBJ2-3	CASSSLTSSTDTQYF	TGTGCCAGCAGCTCACTTACTTCTAGCACAGATACGCAGTATTTT
.	TRBV6-2/TRBV6-3	.	TRBJ2-7	CASSPRYEQYF	TGTGCCAGCAGCCCTCGCTACGAGCAGTACTTC